These T cell receptor beta chains were read from a single sample in a study of blood T cell repertoires in COVID-19. Data came from immunoSEQ multiplex PCR; TCRdb stores just in-frame clones and leaves some out. The data show 110,000 or so clones, 88% seen once. Sequenced input: peripheral blood. The receptors shown here come from an older woman who had recovered from COVID-19. Both conserved end residues are part of each CDR3. The D gene is left open where the match is weak. Rows give clone size only sometimes, using once, few, many, or a class for an expanded clone.

TRBJ2-1 TRBD1 NA TRBV24-1 TGTGCCACCGGCCCTCCTCCGGGACAGGGGAAGGATGAGCAGTTCTTC CATGPPPGQGKDEQFF
TRBJ1-1 TRBD1 NA TRBV19 TGTGCCAGTAGTATAGTCCCCCAGGGGGCGAACACTGAAGCTTTCTTT CASSIVPQGANTEAFF
TRBJ1-1 TRBD1 NA TRBV2 TGTGCCAGCAGCAACAACAGGGGCGACACTGAAGCTTTCTTT CASSNNRGDTEAFF
TRBJ1-1 NA NA TRBV3-1/TRBV3-2 TGTGCCAGCAGCCAAGGGGAGGACACTGAAGCTTTCTTT CASSQGEDTEAFF
TRBJ1-1 NA NA TRBV5-4 TGTGCCAGCAGCTTTCTTTCGAGGAACACTGAAGCTTTCTTT CASSFLSRNTEAFF
TRBJ1-6 TRBD1 NA TRBV4-2 TGTGCCAGCAGCGACGGGACAGGGAGAGGCTCCTATAATTCACCCCTCCACTTT CASSDGTGRGSYNSPLHF
TRBJ2-5 NA NA TRBV7-9 TGTGCCAGCAGCTTCCAGTCTCAAGAGACCCAGTACTTC CASSFQSQETQYF
TRBJ2-1 TRBD2 NA TRBV11-3 TGTGCCAGCAGCCGGGGGACTAGCGGGAGAAATGAGCAGTTCTTC CASSRGTSGRNEQFF
TRBJ2-1 TRBD2 once TRBV5-1 TGCGCCAGCAGCTCGGGACTAGCGGGGGGTAAGAGAGGGAATGAGCAGTTCTTC CASSSGLAGGKRGNEQFF
TRBJ1-3 NA NA TRBV7-9 TGTGCCAGCAGCCCCCGGTTGGCTGGAGGAGGAAACACCATATATTTT CASSPRLAGGGNTIYF
TRBJ2-1 NA NA TRBV5-5 TGTGCCAGCAGCTTGAGATTCGGGAGTGGCGACAATGAGCAGTTCTTC CASSLRFGSGDNEQFF
TRBJ2-5 NA NA TRBV7-9 TGTGCCAGCAGCTTAGTGGCGGGGCCCCAAGAGACCCAGTACTTC CASSLVAGPQETQYF
TRBJ1-1 TRBD1 NA TRBV29-1 TGCAGCGTTGAGAGGGACAGGGGGCCTTGGAAGGTCTTT CSVERDRGPWKVF
TRBJ2-3 TRBD2 NA TRBV30 TGTGCCTGGAGGGTAGCGGGAGCGCCAGATACGCAGTATTTT CAWRVAGAPDTQYF
TRBJ2-7 TRBD1 few TRBV5-4 TGTGCCAGCAGCCCCGGGACAGAGTCCTACGAGCAGTACTTC CASSPGTESYEQYF
TRBJ2-5 NA NA TRBV7-6 TGTGCCAGCGACTCCGGAGAGACCCAGTACTTC CASDSGETQYF
TRBJ1-5 NA NA TRBV19 TGTGCCAGTAGTATCCCGGTTCCTCGATATAGCAATCAGCCCCAGCATTTT CASSIPVPRYSNQPQHF